Below, 28 T cell receptor beta chains from the same sample are listed, as sequenced in a study of T cell responses to AZD1222 COVID-19 vaccine. The method was immunoSEQ multiplex PCR; TCRdb's version includes in-frame clones alone and lacks a portion of them. The table shows more than 85,000 clones, with almost 90% occurring only once. Sequenced material: peripheral blood, taken 28 days after the second AZD1222 dose. These receptors were collected from an adult who received the AZD1222 COVID-19 vaccine.

DNA of the CDR3: TGTGCCAGCAGCCAAGATCCAAGTTCACCCCTCCACTTT. It is translated as CASSQDPSSPLHF. The genes are TRBV3-1 (or the pseudogene TRBV3-2) and TRBJ1-6; D gene ambiguous. CDR3 length equals 13 residues. V lost 0 bases to trimming and J lost 9 bases, with 6 bases between them. Germline values: CDR1 LGHDT, CDR2 YNNKEL (reference sequence).

The chain employs TRBV6-5 and TRBJ2-7, with 9 bases fitting TRBD1. Germline V CDR1 and CDR2: MNHEY, SVGAGI. The CDR3 sequence is 16 residues long. V lost 0 bases and J lost 2; bases outside the gene matches: 5. The CDR3 bases are TGTGCCAGCAGTTACTCCCGGGACAGGGTGCCCTACGAGCAGTACTTC. Its translation: CASSYSRDRVPYEQYF.

The J gene is TRBJ2-4, the V gene TRBV3-1 (or the pseudogene TRBV3-2); TRBD1 or TRBD2 may be the D gene (6 bases each). V lost 2 bases and J 12 bases, leaving 11 bases between the germline ends. Germline V gives CDR1 LGHDT, CDR2 YNNKEL (reference sequence). This CDR3 comprises 12 residues. The CDR3 DNA follows: TGTGCCAGCAGCCAACCCGGGGGCACTCAGTACTTC. Amino acids: CASSQPGGTQYF.

This clone came up once. The chain couples TRBV5-1 to TRBJ2-7; 9 nucleotides align to TRBD1. Per the germline V gene, CDR1 is SGHRS and CDR2 is YFSETQ. V gave up 0 bases and J gave up 13 bases; unmatched junction bases: 8. The CDR3 loop spans 13 amino acids. CDR3: CASSLGTGGFSYF. The CDR3 DNA is TGCGCCAGCAGCTTGGGTACAGGGGGCTTTTCTTACTTC. The full variable domain, rest sourced from reference TRBV5-1 and TRBJ2-7, is KAGVTQTPRYLIKTRGQQVTLSCSPISGHRSVSWYQQTPGQGLQFLFEYFSETQRNKGNFPGRFSGRQFSNSRSEMNVSTLELGDSALYLCASSLGTGGFSYFGPGTRLTVT.

This chain joins TRBV1 and TRBJ1-1; TRBD1 is the table's D call and was not checked against the DNA. TRBV1 is listed as a pseudogene. The CDR3 sequence is 12 residues long. The CDR3 sequence: CTSSHVTGGAFF. DNA of the CDR3: TGCACCAGCAGCCATGTAACAGGGGGAGCTTTCTTT.

The CDR3 region is CASSLGGQENIQYF. The CDR3 nucleotides read TGCGCCAGCAGCTTGGGGGGGCAGGAAAACATTCAGTACTTC. This chain links TRBV5-1 with TRBJ2-4; D perhaps matches TRBD1 (6 bases). V was shortened by 0 bases and J by 5 bases, with 9 bases between the two germline ends. This CDR3 has 14 amino acids. CDR1 is SGHRS and CDR2 is YFSETQ in the germline V gene.

This clone showed up just once. The rearrangement joins TRBV6-5 to TRBJ2-5, with 10 positions matching TRBD2. CDR3 length: 15 amino acids. V lost 6 bases and J lost 2; bases outside the gene matches: 6. The germline gives CDR1 MNHEY, CDR2 SVGAGI. In DNA, the CDR3 is TGTGCCAGCAGGGTAACTAGCGGGACACAAGAGACCCAGTACTTC. Residues: CASRVTSGTQETQYF.

This clone was seen once. The chain recombines TRBV6-6 with TRBJ2-2; D tentatively fits TRBD1 or TRBD2 (5 bases each). The CDR3 totals 14 residues. Germline CDR1 is MNHNY and CDR2 is SVGAGI (reference sequence). V lost 5 bases to trimming and J lost 6 bases, with 13 bases between them. The CDR3 DNA is TGTGCCAGCAGTAAGGGGAGAAACGCCGGGGAGCTGTTTTTT. Protein: CASSKGRNAGELFF.

The chain combines TRBV5-1 with TRBJ1-1; 7 positions agree with TRBD1. Germline values: CDR1 SGHRS, CDR2 YFSETQ. V shed 2 bases, J shed 2 bases, and the junction held 6 bases outside the gene matches. This CDR3 comprises 15 residues. CDR3 region: CASSLQGTVNTEAFF. The DNA of the CDR3 is TGCGCCAGCAGCTTACAGGGGACAGTTAACACTGAAGCTTTCTTT. Using reference TRBV5-1 and TRBJ1-1 for the parts outside the CDR3, the full variable domain is KAGVTQTPRYLIKTRGQQVTLSCSPISGHRSVSWYQQTPGQGLQFLFEYFSETQRNKGNFPGRFSGRQFSNSRSEMNVSTLELGDSALYLCASSLQGTVNTEAFFGQGTRLTVV.

A single count supports this clone. The chain couples TRBV28 to TRBJ1-2, with D unclear. The germline CDR1 and CDR2 sequences are MDHEN and SYDVKM. Trimming removed 5 bases at V and 6 bases at J, with 7 bases between. CDR3 length: 11 amino acids. CDR3 nucleotide sequence: TGTGCCAGCAGTCATAGGGATGGCTACACCTTC. Amino acids: CASSHRDGYTF.

The chain employs TRBV6-5 and TRBJ2-3; TRBD2 aligns across 11 bases. Trimming at V came to 7 bases and at J to 6 bases, leaving 9 bases not matched to a gene. This CDR3 comprises 15 residues. From germline, CDR1 is MNHEY and CDR2 SVGAGI. The CDR3 bases are TGTGCCAGCAACACACTAGCGGGAGATAGGGATACGCAGTATTTT. Translating it yields CASNTLAGDRDTQYF.

The rearrangement joins TRBV7-3 to TRBJ2-3; D is ambiguous. V was cut by 2 bases and J by 0 bases, with 9 bases left in between. Germline V gene sequence: CDR1 SGHTA, CDR2 FQGTGA. This CDR3 contains 15 residues. This CDR3 reads CASSLSPLSTDTQYF. CDR3 nucleotides: TGTGCCAGCAGCTTATCTCCACTTAGCACAGATACGCAGTATTTT.

This clone was observed a handful of times. The rearrangement uses TRBV28 and TRBJ1-1, with D possibly being TRBD1 (6 bases). V shed 6 bases and J shed 1 base, with 15 bases lying between them. CDR3 length equals 15 residues. Looked up from germline, CDR1 is MDHEN and CDR2 is SYDVKM. The CDR3 region has the DNA TGTGCCAGCAGCCAAGGGGGACACACGAACACTGAAGCTTTCTTT. It translates to CASSQGGHTNTEAFF.

The V and J genes are TRBV11-2 and TRBJ1-1; 11 bases line up with TRBD1. The J segment lost 4 bases and the V segment lost 1 base, leaving 5 bases of the junction unmatched. CDR3 length: 16 amino acids. CDR1 and CDR2 from the germline V gene are SGHAT and FQNNGV. The CDR3 sequence is CASSLVSGTGGTEAFF. CDR3 coding DNA: TGTGCCAGCAGCTTAGTTTCGGGGACAGGGGGCACTGAAGCTTTCTTT.

V gene TRBV10-3 combines with J gene TRBJ2-1; D is possibly TRBD2 (6 bases). This CDR3 spans 13 amino acids. The germline CDR1 and CDR2 sequences are ENHRY and SYGVKD. The V gene lost 11 bases and the J gene lost 5 bases, with 16 bases spanning the gap. The DNA of the CDR3 is TGTGCCTCCGCGCCGCGGGATCACAATGAGCAGTTCTTC. Residues: CASAPRDHNEQFF.

The chain combines TRBV19 with TRBJ1-1; 8 bases align to TRBD1. CDR3 length equals 18 residues. The V gene end was trimmed by 1 base and the J gene end by 3 bases; junction bases not matched to a gene: 13. Germline V gene lookup returns CDR1 LNHDA and CDR2 SQIVND (reference sequence). CDR3 DNA: TGTGCCAGTAGTATAGTCGCAGGGGGCGCCTTATTAGACACTGAAGCTTTCTTT. This encodes CASSIVAGGALLDTEAFF.

The V and J genes are TRBV29-1 and TRBJ2-2, with D possibly matching TRBD2 (6 bases). The V end lost 7 bases, the J end lost 0 bases, and 6 bases lay between the germline ends. CDR1 is SQVTM, CDR2 ANQGSEA, per germline. The length of the CDR3 is 12 residues. The CDR3 DNA sequence: TGCAGCGGCGGGACGAACACCGGGGAGCTGTTTTTT. Translated: CSGGTNTGELFF.

The V call is TRBV5-5, the J call TRBJ2-5, with D possibly being TRBD1 (6 bases). The ends were cut back, 1 base at V and 5 bases at J, with 15 bases in the middle. The CDR3 covers 15 residues. Germline assignment: CDR1 SGHKS and CDR2 YYEKEE (reference sequence). The CDR3 here is CASSLLDWGRETQYF. DNA of the CDR3: TGTGCCAGCAGCTTGCTGGATTGGGGGCGGGAGACCCAGTACTTC.

The rearrangement uses TRBV5-4 and TRBJ1-2, with 8 bases matching TRBD1. This CDR3 region has 15 residues. Germline CDR1 is SGHNT and CDR2 is YYREEE (reference sequence). Unmatched junction bases numbered 8, after V lost 2 bases and J lost 5 bases. The CDR3 sequence: CASSFGRGLPYGYTF. The CDR3 region has the DNA TGTGCCAGCAGCTTCGGCAGGGGGCTCCCATATGGCTACACCTTC.

J is TRBJ2-7 and V is TRBV9; 9 nucleotides line up with TRBD2. J was trimmed by 2 bases and V by 2 bases; bases with no gene match: 2. The CDR3 loop spans 14 amino acids. Germline V gives CDR1 SGDLS, CDR2 YYNGEE. The CDR3 loop is CASSVTSGTYEQYF. CDR3 bases: TGTGCCAGCAGCGTGACTAGCGGAACCTACGAGCAGTACTTC.

This chain connects TRBV5-4 to TRBJ2-1, with 10 bases aligning to TRBD2. This CDR3 comprises 14 residues. With 0 bases clipped from V and 8 bases from J, the junction kept 2 bases outside the gene matches. The germline CDR1 and CDR2 sequences are SGHNT and YYREEE (reference sequence). This CDR3 reads CASSLALAGDEQFF. DNA of the CDR3: TGTGCCAGCAGCTTGGCCCTAGCGGGAGATGAGCAGTTCTTC.

The genes are TRBV5-4 and TRBJ2-3; no definite D call. The CDR3 is made up of 16 amino acids. V lost 0 bases and J lost 5, with 16 bases in between. Germline V gives CDR1 SGHNT, CDR2 YYREEE (reference sequence). CDR3 amino acids: CASSLASAASLDTQYF. DNA of the CDR3: TGTGCCAGCAGCTTGGCCTCTGCGGCGAGTTTAGATACGCAGTATTTT.

The genes are TRBV18 and TRBJ2-1; 12 nucleotides line up with TRBD1. This CDR3 comprises 17 residues. The trim removed 0 bases at V and 9 bases at J, leaving 9 bases unmatched. Germline CDR1 reads KGHSH; CDR2 reads LQKENI. Here the CDR3 reads CASSPPLGGQGAGEQFF. CDR3 DNA sequence: TGTGCCAGCTCACCACCCCTCGGGGGACAGGGGGCAGGTGAGCAGTTCTTC. Complete variable domain (other parts from reference TRBV18 and TRBJ2-1): NAGVMQNPRHLVRRRGQEARLRCSPMKGHSHVYWYRQLPEEGLKFMVYLQKENIIDESGMPKERFSAEFPKEGPSILRIQQVVRGDSAAYFCASSPPLGGQGAGEQFFGPGTRLTVL.

The chain uses TRBV19 and TRBJ1-2; a weak D match, TRBD1 (6 bases). The ends were cut back, 0 bases at V and 7 bases at J, with 18 bases in the middle. The CDR3 extends over 16 amino acids. The germline V gene encodes CDR1 LNHDA and CDR2 SQIVND (reference sequence). The DNA of the CDR3 is TGTGCCAGTAGTATAGAGGCCCGAGGGGGGCATGGTGGCTACACCTTC. Translated: CASSIEARGGHGGYTF. The full variable domain, its missing parts supplied by reference TRBV19 and TRBJ1-2, is DGGITQSPKYLFRKEGQNVTLSCEQNLNHDAMYWYRQDPGQGLRLIYYSQIVNDFQKGDIAEGYSVSREKKESFPLTVTSAQKNPTAFYLCASSIEARGGHGGYTFGSGTRLTVV.

V and J are TRBV3-1 (or the pseudogene TRBV3-2) and TRBJ2-3; D is ambiguous. This CDR3 has 13 residues. V was trimmed by 0 bases and J by 3 bases, leaving 4 bases between them. Germline CDR1 reads LGHDT; CDR2 reads YNNKEL (reference sequence). CDR3 nucleotide sequence: TGTGCCAGCAGCCAAGATACTACAGATACGCAGTATTTT. Protein product: CASSQDTTDTQYF.

The chain carries TRBV7-2 and TRBJ2-1; maybe TRBD2 (5 bases). Germline CDR1 is SGHTA and CDR2 is FQGNSA. The V end lost 1 base, the J end lost 5 bases, and 12 bases lay between the germline ends. The CDR3 is 15 residues long. The CDR3 reads CASSLGSGVNNEQFF. The CDR3 nucleotides read TGTGCCAGCAGCTTAGGTTCCGGGGTCAACAATGAGCAGTTCTTC.

The chain uses TRBV28 and TRBJ1-5, with D unclear. The V end lost 5 bases, the J end lost 10 bases, and 24 bases lay between the germline ends. This CDR3 has 16 residues. Per the germline V gene, CDR1 is MDHEN and CDR2 is SYDVKM. The CDR3 reads CASSRPDQPRGQPQHF. The CDR3 DNA reads TGTGCCAGCAGTCGCCCAGACCAACCGAGAGGGCAACCCCAGCATTTT.

This clone was detected a few times. The chain is built from TRBV19 and TRBJ2-3; no definite D call. Germline V gives CDR1 LNHDA, CDR2 SQIVND (reference sequence). The V end lost 6 bases, the J end lost 5 bases, and 12 bases lay between the germline ends. The length of the CDR3 is 13 residues. CDR3 residues: CASRVSAEDTQYF. The DNA for the CDR3 is TGTGCCAGTAGGGTGAGTGCGGAAGATACGCAGTATTTT.